The entry that follows covers one T cell receptor beta chain sequence. The antigen is undetermined. 13 Jbeta primers and 60 Vbeta primers were used for the PCR. Measured with immunoSEQ multiplex PCR; TCRdb has only the in-frame clones, and not every one. The sample records some 120,000 clones, 65% to 90% being singletons. This entry comes from a study of cytomegalovirus exposure and HLA in healthy donors. Findings and limits, study-wide: Researchers reported in a later analysis that a missense DCLRE1C variant was tied to TCR beta V- and J-gene trimming.

The CDR3 is made up of 16 amino acids. Germline CDR1 SGHAT, CDR2 FQNNGV. Trimming took off 5 bases at V and 3 bases at J, with 17 bases between the two ends. The origin of this receptor is a male donor in good health and CMV-seropositive. The V and J genes are TRBV11-2 and TRBJ2-1, with D unresolved. Sequencing was carried out using PBMCs. The CDR3, as DNA: TGTGCCAGCAGCCTATTGATACACTACGACTACAATGAGCAGTTCTTC. As protein: CASSLLIHYDYNEQFF.